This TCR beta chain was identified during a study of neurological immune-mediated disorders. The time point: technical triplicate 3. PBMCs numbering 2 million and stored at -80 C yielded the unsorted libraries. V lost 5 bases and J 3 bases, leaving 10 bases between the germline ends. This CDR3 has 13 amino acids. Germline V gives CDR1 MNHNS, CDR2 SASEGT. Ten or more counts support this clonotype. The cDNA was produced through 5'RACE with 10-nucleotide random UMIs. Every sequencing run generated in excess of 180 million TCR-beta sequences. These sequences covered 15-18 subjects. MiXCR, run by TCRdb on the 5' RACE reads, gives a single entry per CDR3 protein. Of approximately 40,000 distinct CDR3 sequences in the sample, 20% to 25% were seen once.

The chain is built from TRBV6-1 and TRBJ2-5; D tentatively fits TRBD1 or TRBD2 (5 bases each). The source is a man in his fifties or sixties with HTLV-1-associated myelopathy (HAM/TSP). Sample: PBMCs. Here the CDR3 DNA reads TGTGCCAGCAGTTTGGGGGAAAAAGAGACCCAGTACTTC. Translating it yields CASSLGEKETQYF.